Listed below are T cell receptor beta chains from one sample, sequenced in a study of CD8 T cells in Susac syndrome. One entry per CDR3 protein results from TCRdb running MiXCR on the immunoSEQ multiplex PCR reads. The data show about 130,000 distinct CDR3 sequences, roughly 94% seen once. Sequenced sample: CD8+ T cells from PBMCs. The receptors were sampled from a human donor with Susac syndrome. CDR3s include the opening cysteine and the closing phenylalanine or tryptophan. Each record gives: D gene, J gene, V gene, clone size, CDR3 DNA, CDR3 protein. A D gene is named only where the DNA matches it firmly. The listing skips clone size in some rows; elsewhere it reads once, few, many or a size class.

D gene: TRBD2; J gene: TRBJ2-1; V gene: TRBV6-5; clone size: -; CDR3 DNA: TGTGCCAGCAGTTATAGTGGTAGCGGGAGAGACAATGAGCAGTTCTTC; CDR3 protein: CASSYSGSGRDNEQFF
D gene: -; J gene: TRBJ2-5; V gene: TRBV7-9; clone size: once; CDR3 DNA: TGTGCCAGCAGCCCATTATCGGGGCAGGGGATGGAGACCCAGTACTTC; CDR3 protein: CASSPLSGQGMETQYF
D gene: TRBD1; J gene: TRBJ2-2; V gene: TRBV24-1; clone size: -; CDR3 DNA: TGTGCCACCAGTGGTTACCGGGACAGGGAGGCCGGGGAGCTGTTTTTT; CDR3 protein: CATSGYRDREAGELFF
D gene: -; J gene: TRBJ1-1; V gene: TRBV30; clone size: -; CDR3 DNA: TGTGCCTGGAGTCCAAACGGAGGGGGAGACGCTGAAGCTTTCTTT; CDR3 protein: CAWSPNGGGDAEAFF
D gene: -; J gene: TRBJ1-5; V gene: TRBV11-2; clone size: -; CDR3 DNA: TGTGCCAGCAGCTTATCGGGGGATAATAGCAATCAGCCCCAGCATTTT; CDR3 protein: CASSLSGDNSNQPQHF
D gene: -; J gene: TRBJ2-3; V gene: TRBV6-2/TRBV6-3; clone size: -; CDR3 DNA: TGTGCCAGCAGGGTGAGCACAGATACGCAGTATTTT; CDR3 protein: CASRVSTDTQYF
D gene: TRBD2; J gene: TRBJ2-4; V gene: TRBV4-2; clone size: -; CDR3 DNA: TGTGCCAGCAGCCAAGAACGGGGGGAGAACATTCAGTACTTC; CDR3 protein: CASSQERGENIQYF
D gene: -; J gene: TRBJ2-1; V gene: TRBV21-1; clone size: -; CDR3 DNA: TGTGCCAGCAGCAGGGACTCTACTAGGCAGTTCTTC; CDR3 protein: CASSRDSTRQFF
D gene: -; J gene: TRBJ2-5; V gene: TRBV21-1; clone size: -; CDR3 DNA: TGTGCCAGCAGCACGGTAGGGAAGGAGACCCAGTACTTC; CDR3 protein: CASSTVGKETQYF
D gene: -; J gene: TRBJ2-1; V gene: TRBV3-1; clone size: -; CDR3 DNA: TGTGCCAGCAGCCAAGAGCTAGCGACCTACAATGAGCAGTTCTTC; CDR3 protein: CASSQELATYNEQFF
D gene: -; J gene: TRBJ1-5; V gene: TRBV29-1; clone size: -; CDR3 DNA: TGCAGCGTTGGGCCGGGGGCCAATCAGCCCCAGCATTTT; CDR3 protein: CSVGPGANQPQHF
D gene: TRBD1; J gene: TRBJ2-1; V gene: TRBV5-1; clone size: -; CDR3 DNA: TGCGCCAGCAAAGCGCAGGGGGACCCCAATGAGCAGTTCTTC; CDR3 protein: CASKAQGDPNEQFF
D gene: -; J gene: TRBJ2-2; V gene: TRBV20-1; clone size: -; CDR3 DNA: TGCAGTGCTAGAGATTCCGGGGAGCTGTTTTTT; CDR3 protein: CSARDSGELFF
D gene: -; J gene: TRBJ2-7; V gene: TRBV6-2/TRBV6-3; clone size: -; CDR3 DNA: TGTGCCAGCAGTCCCGGATTAGACGAGCAGTACTTC; CDR3 protein: CASSPGLDEQYF
D gene: -; J gene: TRBJ2-4; V gene: TRBV30; clone size: -; CDR3 DNA: TGTACCAAAAACATTCAGTACTTC; CDR3 protein: CTKNIQYF
D gene: -; J gene: TRBJ1-2; V gene: TRBV9; clone size: -; CDR3 DNA: TGTGCCAGCAGCGTAGAGGGGGGCTACTATGGCTACACCTTC; CDR3 protein: CASSVEGGYYGYTF
D gene: TRBD2; J gene: TRBJ2-2; V gene: TRBV11-2; clone size: -; CDR3 DNA: TGTGCCAGCAGCCGGCTAGCGGGAGACCTCACCGGGGAGCTGTTTTTT; CDR3 protein: CASSRLAGDLTGELFF
D gene: -; J gene: TRBJ2-1; V gene: TRBV27; clone size: -; CDR3 DNA: TGTGCCAGCAGTCCCTCCTCTCCGTACAATGAGCAGTTCTTC; CDR3 protein: CASSPSSPYNEQFF
D gene: TRBD2; J gene: TRBJ2-7; V gene: TRBV28; clone size: -; CDR3 DNA: TGTGCCAGCAGTACGGGACTAACCTACGAGCAGTACTTC; CDR3 protein: CASSTGLTYEQYF
D gene: TRBD1; J gene: TRBJ2-7; V gene: TRBV3-1; clone size: -; CDR3 DNA: TGTGCCAGCAGCCAAGGCCAGACAGGGGGCTACGAGCAGTACTTC; CDR3 protein: CASSQGQTGGYEQYF
D gene: TRBD2; J gene: TRBJ2-7; V gene: TRBV15; clone size: -; CDR3 DNA: TGTGCCACCAGCAGAGATTCATTAGCGGGAGGGATAGGAGAGCAGTACTTC; CDR3 protein: CATSRDSLAGGIGEQYF
D gene: -; J gene: TRBJ1-1; V gene: TRBV7-9; clone size: -; CDR3 DNA: TGTGCCAGCAGCTCAGAGGTCGAGGTTAACACTGAAGCTTTCTTT; CDR3 protein: CASSSEVEVNTEAFF
D gene: TRBD2; J gene: TRBJ2-1; V gene: TRBV20-1; clone size: -; CDR3 DNA: TGCAGTGCTAGAGACACCGTGACTAGCGGGGCCTACAATGAGCAGTTCTTC; CDR3 protein: CSARDTVTSGAYNEQFF
D gene: -; J gene: TRBJ1-1; V gene: TRBV12-3/TRBV12-4; clone size: -; CDR3 DNA: TGTGCCAGCCGACTCTGGGACACTGAAGCTTTCTTT; CDR3 protein: CASRLWDTEAFF
D gene: -; J gene: TRBJ2-7; V gene: TRBV20-1; clone size: -; CDR3 DNA: TGCAGTGCTAGAAGCATGCGCTACGAGCAGTACTTC; CDR3 protein: CSARSMRYEQYF
D gene: -; J gene: TRBJ2-1; V gene: TRBV18; clone size: once; CDR3 DNA: TGTGCCAGCTCAGGAGGGGCGCTTCTTCGTGACAATGAGCAGTTCTTC; CDR3 protein: CASSGGALLRDNEQFF
D gene: -; J gene: TRBJ2-1; V gene: TRBV7-2; clone size: once; CDR3 DNA: TGTGCCAGCAGCTTACTTCCCAACAATGAGCAGTTCTTC; CDR3 protein: CASSLLPNNEQFF
D gene: TRBD2; J gene: TRBJ2-5; V gene: TRBV12-3/TRBV12-4; clone size: -; CDR3 DNA: TGTGCCAGCAGCCCGTCTAGCGGGCAAGAGACCCAGTACTTC; CDR3 protein: CASSPSSGQETQYF
D gene: -; J gene: TRBJ1-5; V gene: TRBV7-8; clone size: -; CDR3 DNA: TGTGCCAGCAGCTTAGGGGCTGCAGGTGGCAATCAGCCCCAGCATTTT; CDR3 protein: CASSLGAAGGNQPQHF
D gene: TRBD1; J gene: TRBJ2-7; V gene: TRBV5-6; clone size: -; CDR3 DNA: TGTGCCAGCAGCGCCCTGGACAGGATCTCCTACGAGCAGTACTTC; CDR3 protein: CASSALDRISYEQYF
D gene: TRBD2; J gene: TRBJ2-1; V gene: TRBV4-1; clone size: -; CDR3 DNA: TGCGCCAGCAGTCCCGGACTAGCGGGGAGGTCATTGAGCAATGAGCAGTTCTTC; CDR3 protein: CASSPGLAGRSLSNEQFF
D gene: TRBD1; J gene: TRBJ1-1; V gene: TRBV11-2; clone size: -; CDR3 DNA: TGTGCCAGCACCTTGGCCCTGATGGACAGGGCGCGTTTGAACACTGAAGCTTTCTTT; CDR3 protein: CASTLALMDRARLNTEAFF
D gene: -; J gene: TRBJ2-6; V gene: TRBV4-1; clone size: -; CDR3 DNA: TGCGCCAGCAGCCCTACCCCAGGGGATACTGGGGCCAACGTCCTGACTTTC; CDR3 protein: CASSPTPGDTGANVLTF
D gene: -; J gene: TRBJ2-7; V gene: TRBV5-1; clone size: -; CDR3 DNA: TGCGCCAGCAGCCCGGTCGACGGGGCCTACGAGCAGTACTTC; CDR3 protein: CASSPVDGAYEQYF
D gene: -; J gene: TRBJ2-2; V gene: TRBV4-1; clone size: -; CDR3 DNA: TGCGCCAGCAGTCAAGGAGGGGAGCTGTTTTTT; CDR3 protein: CASSQGGELFF
D gene: -; J gene: TRBJ2-7; V gene: TRBV5-1; clone size: -; CDR3 DNA: TGCGCCAGCAGCTTAGACGTGGGGGGTAACTACGAGCAGTACTTC; CDR3 protein: CASSLDVGGNYEQYF
D gene: -; J gene: TRBJ1-2; V gene: TRBV4-1; clone size: -; CDR3 DNA: TGCGCCAGCAGCCAAGTCCAATCCTCTGGGGGGGACTATGGCTACACCTTC; CDR3 protein: CASSQVQSSGGDYGYTF
D gene: -; J gene: TRBJ2-7; V gene: TRBV7-9; clone size: -; CDR3 DNA: TGTGCCAGCAGCGCAGGGCGGGACCGTCCTGCCTACGAGCAGTACTTC; CDR3 protein: CASSAGRDRPAYEQYF
D gene: TRBD2; J gene: TRBJ2-5; V gene: TRBV7-9; clone size: -; CDR3 DNA: TGTGCCAGCAGCCCGGGACTAGGAGAGGCTGAGACCCAGTACTTC; CDR3 protein: CASSPGLGEAETQYF
D gene: TRBD2; J gene: TRBJ2-7; V gene: TRBV20-1; clone size: -; CDR3 DNA: TGCAGTGCTAGAGATATTGGTAGCGGGAGAACCTCTTATTACGAGCAGTACTTC; CDR3 protein: CSARDIGSGRTSYYEQYF
D gene: -; J gene: TRBJ2-2; V gene: TRBV24-1; clone size: -; CDR3 DNA: TGTGCCACCAGTGATTTGGGCAGTGTCGACGGGGAGCTGTTTTTT; CDR3 protein: CATSDLGSVDGELFF
D gene: TRBD1; J gene: TRBJ2-3; V gene: TRBV19; clone size: once; CDR3 DNA: TGTGCCAGTACCGCAGAGGGGACAGGGGCCGATCCGCAGTATTTT; CDR3 protein: CASTAEGTGADPQYF
D gene: TRBD2; J gene: TRBJ2-3; V gene: TRBV5-4; clone size: -; CDR3 DNA: TGTGCCAGCAGTTCAGGACTAGCGGGATCCACAGATACGCAGTATTTT; CDR3 protein: CASSSGLAGSTDTQYF
D gene: -; J gene: TRBJ2-2; V gene: TRBV15; clone size: -; CDR3 DNA: TGTGCCACCAGCCCGCCCAGCGGAAACACCGGGGAGCTGTTTTTT; CDR3 protein: CATSPPSGNTGELFF
D gene: -; J gene: TRBJ2-2; V gene: TRBV7-9; clone size: -; CDR3 DNA: TGTGCCAGCAGCGAACCTAACACGTTGGACACCCCGAACACCGGGGAGCTGTTTTTT; CDR3 protein: CASSEPNTLDTPNTGELFF
D gene: -; J gene: TRBJ2-3; V gene: TRBV12-3/TRBV12-4; clone size: -; CDR3 DNA: TGTGCCAGCAGTTATACAGATACGCAGTATTTT; CDR3 protein: CASSYTDTQYF
D gene: -; J gene: TRBJ2-1; V gene: TRBV20-1; clone size: -; CDR3 DNA: TGCAGTGCTAGAGTTGCAGGGGGGGTCCCTTTC; CDR3 protein: CSARVAGGVPF
D gene: -; J gene: TRBJ2-1; V gene: TRBV27; clone size: -; CDR3 DNA: TGTGCCAGCAGTTTTGGGAGTAGTGAGCAGTTCTTC; CDR3 protein: CASSFGSSEQFF
D gene: -; J gene: TRBJ1-1; V gene: TRBV15; clone size: -; CDR3 DNA: TGTGCCACCAGCAGAGTAGGGGTTGAAGCTTTCTTT; CDR3 protein: CATSRVGVEAFF
D gene: TRBD1; J gene: TRBJ2-5; V gene: TRBV20-1; clone size: -; CDR3 DNA: TGCAGTATTAAGGACAGGGGGTGGCAGACCCAGTACTTC; CDR3 protein: CSIKDRGWQTQYF